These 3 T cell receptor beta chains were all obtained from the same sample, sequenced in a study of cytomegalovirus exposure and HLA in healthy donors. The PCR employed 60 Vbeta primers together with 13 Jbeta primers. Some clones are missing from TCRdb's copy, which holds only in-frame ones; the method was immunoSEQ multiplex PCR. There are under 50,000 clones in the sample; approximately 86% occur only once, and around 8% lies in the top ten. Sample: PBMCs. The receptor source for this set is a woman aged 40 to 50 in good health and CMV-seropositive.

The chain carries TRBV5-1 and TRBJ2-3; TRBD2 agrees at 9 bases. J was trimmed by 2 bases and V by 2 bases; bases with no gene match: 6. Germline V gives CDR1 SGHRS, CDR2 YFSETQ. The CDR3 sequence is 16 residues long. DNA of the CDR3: TGCGCCAGCAGCTTAACCAAGCGGGGGGCCACAGATACGCAGTATTTT. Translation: CASSLTKRGATDTQYF.

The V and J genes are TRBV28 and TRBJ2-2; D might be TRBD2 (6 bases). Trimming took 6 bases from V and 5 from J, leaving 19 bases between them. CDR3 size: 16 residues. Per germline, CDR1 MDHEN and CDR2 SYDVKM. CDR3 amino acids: CASRAWGTAGTGELFF. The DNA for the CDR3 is TGTGCCAGCAGAGCTTGGGGGACTGCTGGAACCGGGGAGCTGTTTTTT.

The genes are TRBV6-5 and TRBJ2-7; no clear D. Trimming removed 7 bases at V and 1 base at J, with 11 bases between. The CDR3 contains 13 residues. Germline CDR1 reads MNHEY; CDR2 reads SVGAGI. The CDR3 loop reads CASNPGWSYEQYF. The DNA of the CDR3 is TGTGCCAGCAATCCAGGATGGTCCTACGAGCAGTACTTC.